One and the same sample provided the 4 T cell receptor beta chains below, sequenced in a study of cytotoxic CD8 clonotypes in ibrutinib-treated CLL. The repertoire was sequenced with immunoSEQ multiplex PCR; TCRdb's copy has only in-frame clones and lacks some. In the table there are more than 200,000 clones, 70% to 75% of which are singletons. This specimen consisted of PBMCs, obtained after 12 months of ibrutinib treatment. These receptors all come from a human donor with chronic lymphocytic leukemia.

The sample holds a few counts of this clone. The chain has TRBV7-6 and TRBJ2-5; D unclear. CDR3 length equals 13 residues. Trimming pared 5 bases from V and 5 bases from J, leaving 12 bases between. Germline CDR1 reads SGHVS; CDR2 reads FNYEAQ. CDR3 protein: CASSLSVKETQYF. CDR3 nucleotide sequence: TGTGCCAGCAGCCTCTCAGTCAAGGAGACCCAGTACTTC.

The genes are TRBV6-6 and TRBJ1-4; D gene uncertain. V lost 6 bases and J 8 bases, leaving 10 bases between the germline ends. There are 12 residues in the CDR3. The germline V gene encodes CDR1 MNHNY and CDR2 SVGAGI (reference sequence). As DNA, the CDR3 is TGTGCCAGCAGGGGAAAGGAGGAAAAACTGTTTTTT. Protein sequence: CASRGKEEKLFF.

This chain connects TRBV6-5 to TRBJ1-1; a weak D match, TRBD1 (6 bases). Germline CDR1 and CDR2: MNHEY and SVGAGI. V gave up 2 bases and J gave up 10 bases, with 20 bases separating them. The CDR3 is 15 residues long. CDR3 sequence (DNA): TGTGCCAGCAGTTACGACCTGTCAGGGGCCCGGGGAGCTTTCTTT. It codes for CASSYDLSGARGAFF.

The chain carries TRBV5-1 and TRBJ2-7, with D tentatively TRBD2 (6 bases). Per germline, CDR1 SGHRS and CDR2 YFSETQ. CDR3 length equals 13 residues. The CDR3 DNA reads TGCGCTAGCGGAAAGTACCAAGACTACGAGCAGTACTTC. This encodes CASGKYQDYEQYF.